Listed below are T cell receptor beta chains from one sample, sequenced in a study of neurological immune-mediated disorders. TCRdb called the 5' RACE reads again in MiXCR, with one record for every CDR3 protein. The sample includes 30,000 to 40,000 distinct CDR3 sequences, 6% to 8.5% seen only once; the top ten take roughly 4.4%. Material for sequencing was PBMCs. All receptors come from a woman in her 40s in good health. Each CDR3 is given with its conserved first and last residue. D genes are given only for firm matches. A clone size is listed for some rows: how often the clone was seen (once, few, many), or a class if it is expanded.

j_call d_call clone_size v_call cdr3_aa cdr3_nt
TRBJ1-2 TRBD1 . TRBV5-1 CASSLGQGAIRGYTF TGCGCCAGCAGCTTGGGACAGGGGGCTATACGAGGCTACACCTTC
TRBJ2-5 TRBD1 many TRBV12-3/TRBV12-4 CASSSPDREETQYF TGTGCCAGCAGTTCCCCGGACAGGGAGGAGACCCAGTACTTC
TRBJ2-1 . many TRBV12-3/TRBV12-4 CASSPLGLYNEQFF TGTGCCAGCAGCCCCCTAGGCCTCTACAATGAGCAGTTCTTC
TRBJ2-7 TRBD1 many TRBV6-6 CASSNSYRGYEQYF TGTGCCAGCAGCAACTCCTACAGGGGGTACGAGCAGTACTTC
TRBJ2-2 . many TRBV9 CASSVEDSVRGQGRTGELFF .
TRBJ1-1 . many TRBV2 CASRPMWGTNTEAFF TGTGCCAGCAGACCGATGTGGGGTACGAACACTGAAGCTTTCTTT
TRBJ2-2 TRBD1 many TRBV15 CATSGESRLGQLNTGELFF TGTGCCACCAGCGGAGAGAGTAGATTGGGACAGCTAAACACCGGGGAGCTGTTTTTT
TRBJ2-5 TRBD1 many TRBV5-1 CASSLGDRGEETQYF TGCGCCAGCAGCTTGGGGGACAGGGGTGAGGAGACCCAGTACTTC
TRBJ2-7 TRBD1 many TRBV28 CASRLGQGYEQYF TGTGCCAGCAGACTCGGACAGGGGTACGAGCAGTACTTC
TRBJ1-6 . many TRBV9 CASSVLGENSPLHF TGTGCCAGCAGCGTACTGGGGGAAAATTCACCCCTCCACTTT
TRBJ2-3 TRBD2 . TRBV5-6 CASSLRGTSGRTDTQYF TGTGCCAGCAGCCTACGCGGGACTAGCGGACGCACAGATACGCAGTATTTT
TRBJ1-1 . many TRBV27 CASSLTDGGNTEAFF TGTGCCAGCAGTTTGACGGACGGGGGAAACACTGAAGCTTTCTTT
TRBJ1-6 . many TRBV6-5 CASTPSSKGSPLHF TGTGCCAGCACCCCGAGCAGCAAGGGTTCACCCCTCCACTTT
TRBJ2-5 TRBD1 many TRBV10-3 CAIRPAPGQLGETQYF TGTGCCATCAGACCCGCCCCGGGACAGCTGGGGGAGACCCAGTACTTC
TRBJ2-5 TRBD2 . TRBV5-8 CASSFGAGFQETQYF TGTGCCAGCAGCTTTGGAGCGGGGTTCCAAGAGACCCAGTACTTC
TRBJ2-2 . many TRBV18 CASSPPERQTGELFF TGTGCCAGCTCACCACCGGAACGACAGACCGGGGAGCTGTTTTTT
TRBJ1-2 . many TRBV5-5 CASSLAEGVTGGYTF TGTGCCAGCAGCTTGGCCGAAGGCGTGACGGGTGGCTACACCTTC
TRBJ2-2 . many TRBV20-1 CSASGFWRGGELFF TGCAGTGCTAGCGGGTTTTGGCGGGGCGGGGAGCTGTTTTTT